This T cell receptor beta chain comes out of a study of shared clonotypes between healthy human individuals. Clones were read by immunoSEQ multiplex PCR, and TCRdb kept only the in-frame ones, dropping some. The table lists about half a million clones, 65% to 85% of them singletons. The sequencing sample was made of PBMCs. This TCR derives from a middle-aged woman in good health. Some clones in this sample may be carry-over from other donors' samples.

The CDR3 protein is CASSPIGRHEAFF. CDR3 nucleotide sequence: TGTGCCAGCAGCCCTATCGGGAGACATGAAGCTTTCTTT. The chain couples TRBV11-2 to TRBJ1-1, with unresolved D. The V and J ends lost 5 bases and 7 bases respectively, with 14 bases between them. This CDR3 spans 13 amino acids. The germline gives CDR1 SGHAT, CDR2 FQNNGV.